The T cell receptor (beta chain) under discussion was sequenced for a study of graft-versus-host responses after intestinal transplantation. Germline assignment: CDR1 LNHNV and CDR2 YYDKDF (reference sequence). V lost 5 bases and J lost 1; bases outside the gene matches: 2. The CDR3 has 15 residues. A remark on this clone: Its antigen is unidentified. Additional DNA sequences in this sample encode the identical CDR3.

Some clones are missing from TCRdb's copy, which holds only in-frame ones; the method was immunoSEQ multiplex PCR. The table has under 150,000 clones, approximately 96% seen once. This clonotype originated in a human donor who received an intestinal transplant. The rearrangement uses TRBV15 and TRBJ2-7, with TRBD2 matching 13 bases. This sample comprised unstimulated CD8+ T cells sorted from spleen or lymph node cells, obtained before intestinal transplant. This chain's CDR3 is CATSGGLAGSYEQYF. CDR3 in DNA: TGTGCCACCAGCGGGGGACTAGCGGGATCCTACGAGCAGTACTTC.